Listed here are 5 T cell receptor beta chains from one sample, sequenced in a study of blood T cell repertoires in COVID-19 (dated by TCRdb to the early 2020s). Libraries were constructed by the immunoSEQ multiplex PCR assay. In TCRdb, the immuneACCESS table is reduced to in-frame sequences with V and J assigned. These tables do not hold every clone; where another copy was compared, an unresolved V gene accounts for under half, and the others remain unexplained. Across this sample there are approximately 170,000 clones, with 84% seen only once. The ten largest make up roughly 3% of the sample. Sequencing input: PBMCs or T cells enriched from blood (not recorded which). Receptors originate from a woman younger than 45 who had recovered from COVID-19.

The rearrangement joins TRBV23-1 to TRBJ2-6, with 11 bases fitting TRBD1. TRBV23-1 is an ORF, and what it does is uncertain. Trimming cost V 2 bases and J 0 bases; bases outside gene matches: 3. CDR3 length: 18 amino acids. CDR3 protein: CASSQTGTGGSGANVLTF. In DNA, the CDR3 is TGCGCCAGCAGTCAAACCGGGACAGGGGGCTCTGGGGCCAACGTCCTGACTTTC.

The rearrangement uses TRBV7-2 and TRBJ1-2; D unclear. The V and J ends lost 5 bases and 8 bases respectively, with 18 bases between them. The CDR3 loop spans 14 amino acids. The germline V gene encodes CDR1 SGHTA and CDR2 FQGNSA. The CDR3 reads CASSPPRVAGGYTF. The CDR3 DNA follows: TGTGCCAGCAGCCCCCCACGCGTCGCGGGCGGCTACACCTTC.

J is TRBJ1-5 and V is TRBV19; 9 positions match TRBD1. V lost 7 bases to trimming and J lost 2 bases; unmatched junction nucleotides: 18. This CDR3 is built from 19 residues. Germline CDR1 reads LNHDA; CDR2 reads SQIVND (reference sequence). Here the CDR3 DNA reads TGTGCCAGTACCCCTAAGACGGGACAGGGAATTGGGGGCAATCAGCCCCAGCATTTT. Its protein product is CASTPKTGQGIGGNQPQHF.

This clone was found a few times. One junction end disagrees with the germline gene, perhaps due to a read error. The CDR3 loop is CASSFTQGVRNF. The CDR3 DNA is TGTGCCAGCAGTTTCACGCAGGGGGTAAGGAACTTC. The rearrangement uses TRBV28 and TRBJ2-7, with 7 bases fitting TRBD1. The CDR3 is 12 residues long. Per the germline V gene, CDR1 is MDHEN and CDR2 is SYDVKM.

CDR3 protein: CASSISVPRDTQYF. The CDR3 DNA reads TGTGCCAGTAGTATCTCCGTTCCTCGAGATACGCAGTATTTT. This chain connects TRBV19 to TRBJ2-3, with D uncertain. CDR3 length equals 14 residues. Per germline, CDR1 LNHDA and CDR2 SQIVND (reference sequence). The germline V and J ends were trimmed by 3 bases and 5 bases, with 12 bases remaining between them.